This T cell receptor beta chain was captured by sequencing in a study of T cell changes during pregnancy in multiple sclerosis. The data were produced by immunoSEQ multiplex PCR, yet TCRdb's version contains in-frame clones alone and is incomplete. The sample shows 100,000 or so clones, about 94% of them seen only once. Trimming took off 0 bases at V and 4 bases at J, with 7 bases between the two ends. Germline lookup yields CDR1 MNHEY and CDR2 SVGAGI. The CDR3 has 14 amino acids. The TCR originated in a female donor with multiple sclerosis, enrolled in a pregnancy study. The chain links TRBV6-5 to TRBJ1-5; D unclear. Source: peripheral blood, taken in the third trimester of pregnancy. CDR3 residues: CASSYSAGNQPQHF. In DNA form, the CDR3 reads TGTGCCAGCAGTTACTCGGCCGGGAATCAGCCCCAGCATTTT.